The source of this T cell receptor (beta chain) is a study of T-cell reconstitution after alpha-beta-depleted transplantation in children. Whole-study findings and limits: The study reportedly traced alpha-beta T cells about two months after transplant to several hundred expanded graft clones.

This clonotype was seen only a few times. Its antigen is as yet unknown. Unique molecular identifiers were incorporated during preparation of the TCRbeta library. TCRdb re-analysed the PCR reads in MiXCR, keeping a single row per CDR3 protein. The table includes about 310,000 distinct CDR3 sequences, around 20% detected once. Specimen: PBMCs, mostly from graft donor cells, collected 180 days after TCRalphabeta/CD19-depleted stem cell transplant. This TCR was sampled from a male patient younger than 18 who had a stem cell transplant for acute lymphoblastic leukemia, so the T cells may come from the graft donor.

The CDR3 reads CASSPFSSSGSTDTQYF. In DNA form, the CDR3 reads TGTGCCAGCAGCCCCTTCTCCTCTAGCGGGAGCACAGATACGCAGTATTTT. This chain joins TRBV9 and TRBJ2-3, with 8 bases fitting TRBD2. With V trimmed by 4 bases and J by 0 bases, 10 bases remained unmatched. Germline assignment: CDR1 SGDLS and CDR2 YYNGEE. The CDR3 runs 17 residues.